This record concerns one TCR beta chain sequence. Its antigen is currently unknown. TCRdb's table, derived via immunoSEQ multiplex PCR, lists solely in-frame clones and lacks some. The sample lists 30,000 to 35,000 clones, over 90% seen once, with around 4% in the top ten. The data derive from a study of OX40 agonist ivuxolimab in advanced cancers. Broader study findings: The antigen specificity of the peripheral T cells (those that were expanded) was not determined.

CDR3 length: 16 residues. With 0 bases removed from V and 6 bases from J, the gap between germline ends came to 15 bases. CDR1 and CDR2 from the germline V gene are LNHNV and YYDKDF (reference sequence). The V gene is TRBV15, the J gene TRBJ2-4; D perhaps matches TRBD1 (6 bases). The source material was CD4+ or CD8+ T cells sorted from blood, sampled in a trial of the OX40 agonist ivuxolimab. This TCR was recovered from an adult with an advanced solid tumor such as melanoma, head and neck, liver or kidney cancer. The CDR3 nucleotides read TGTGCCACCAGCAGAGATCCGACAGGAATGGGAAACATTCAGTACTTC. This sequence encodes CATSRDPTGMGNIQYF.